What follows is one T cell receptor beta chain and its context. As yet, its antigen is unknown. With 60 Vbeta and 13 Jbeta primers, the PCR was carried out. Sequenced by immunoSEQ multiplex PCR; TCRdb stores in-frame clones only, minus some. The data contain 130,000 to 150,000 clones, approximately 80% of them singletons. The CDR3 has 17 residues. V was pared by 0 bases and J by 5 bases, with 11 bases of the junction left unmatched. Germline CDR1 and CDR2: MGHRA and YSYEKL. This entry comes from a study of cytomegalovirus exposure and HLA in healthy donors. Study details: Membership in the Caucasian-associated ancestry cluster was found for about four fifths of 350 to 450 genotyped donors.

Findings and limits, study-wide: Per a later analysis, HLA-associated TCR beta chains showed more clonal expansion than other, equally common TCR beta chains. It was confirmed in vitro that a few of the CMV-associated chains were specific for CMV antigens. Presence/absence analyses assumed roughly uniform sequencing depth across donors, which may not hold.

The rearrangement uses TRBV4-1 and TRBJ2-7; TRBD1 matches 9 bases. The sample was PBMCs. This TCR was sampled from a woman under 30 in good health and CMV-seropositive. CDR3 nucleotides: TGCGCCAGCAGCCAAGACCTGCCGGACAGGGGCATCGACGAGCAGTACTTC. This gives the protein CASSQDLPDRGIDEQYF.